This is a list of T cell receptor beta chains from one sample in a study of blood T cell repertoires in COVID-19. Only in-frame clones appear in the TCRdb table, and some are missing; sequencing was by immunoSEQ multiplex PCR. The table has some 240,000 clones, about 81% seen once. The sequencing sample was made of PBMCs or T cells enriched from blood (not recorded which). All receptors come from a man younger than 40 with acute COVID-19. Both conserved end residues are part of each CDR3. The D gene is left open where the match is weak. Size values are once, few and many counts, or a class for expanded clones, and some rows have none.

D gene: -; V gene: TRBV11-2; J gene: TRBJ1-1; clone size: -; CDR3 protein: CASSLVGFEAFF; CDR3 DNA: TGTGCCAGCAGCTTAGTTGGCTTTGAAGCTTTCTTT
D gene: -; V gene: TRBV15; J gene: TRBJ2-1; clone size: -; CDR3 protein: CATSRDALIYNEQFF; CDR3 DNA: TGTGCCACCAGCAGAGACGCACTCATCTACAATGAGCAGTTCTTC
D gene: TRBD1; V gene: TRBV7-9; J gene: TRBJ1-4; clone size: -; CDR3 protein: CASSPQTGQEKLFF; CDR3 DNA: TGTGCCAGCAGTCCCCAGACAGGGCAAGAAAAACTGTTTTTT
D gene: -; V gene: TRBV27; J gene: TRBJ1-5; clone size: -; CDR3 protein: CASSFSVIQPQHF; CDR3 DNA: TGTGCCAGCAGTTTTTCGGTGATTCAGCCCCAGCATTTT
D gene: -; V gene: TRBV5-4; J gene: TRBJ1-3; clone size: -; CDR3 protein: CASSMTNPPGNTIYF; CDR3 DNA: TGTGCCAGCAGCATGACAAACCCGCCTGGAAACACCATATATTTT
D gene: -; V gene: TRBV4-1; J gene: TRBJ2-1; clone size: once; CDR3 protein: CASSTYRDDEQFF; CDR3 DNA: TGCGCCAGCAGCACCTACAGGGACGATGAGCAGTTCTTC
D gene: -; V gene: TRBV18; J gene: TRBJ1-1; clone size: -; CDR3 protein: CASSKAGAGRDTETFF; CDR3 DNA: TGTGCCAGCTCCAAGGCGGGTGCCGGTCGGGACACTGAAACTTTCTTT
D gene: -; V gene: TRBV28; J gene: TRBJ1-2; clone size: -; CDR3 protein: CASSLQQGYGYTF; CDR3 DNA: TGTGCCAGCAGTTTACAACAGGGATATGGCTACACCTTC
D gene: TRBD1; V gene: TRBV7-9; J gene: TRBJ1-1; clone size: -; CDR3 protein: CASSSGTGGAGVSTEAFF; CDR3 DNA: TGTGCCAGCAGCTCCGGGACAGGGGGCGCAGGGGTCAGCACTGAAGCTTTCTTT
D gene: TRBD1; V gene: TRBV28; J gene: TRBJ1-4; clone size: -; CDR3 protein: CASSAGQAVEKLFF; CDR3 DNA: TGTGCCAGCAGCGCGGGACAGGCAGTGGAAAAACTGTTTTTT
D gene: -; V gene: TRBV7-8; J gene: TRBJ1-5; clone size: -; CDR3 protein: CASSLASGIGGNQPQHF; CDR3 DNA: TGTGCCAGCAGCTTAGCTTCGGGGATTGGGGGGAATCAGCCCCAGCATTTT
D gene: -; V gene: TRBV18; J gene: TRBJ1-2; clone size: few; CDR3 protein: CASSPRALGSYTF; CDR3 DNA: TGTGCCAGCTCACCGAGGGCGCTGGGGAGCTACACCTTC
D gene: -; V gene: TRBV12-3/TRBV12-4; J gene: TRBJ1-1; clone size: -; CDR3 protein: CASSLGGAAFF; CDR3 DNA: TGTGCCAGCAGTTTGGGAGGGGCTGCTTTCTTT
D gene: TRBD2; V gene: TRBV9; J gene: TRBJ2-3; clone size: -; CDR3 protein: CASSVGPSGRTDTQYF; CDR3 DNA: TGTGCCAGCAGCGTAGGACCTAGCGGGAGGACAGATACGCAGTATTTT
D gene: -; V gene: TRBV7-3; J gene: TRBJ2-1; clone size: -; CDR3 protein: CASSPLGPNEQFF; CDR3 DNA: TGTGCCAGCAGCCCCCTGGGGCCGAATGAGCAGTTCTTC
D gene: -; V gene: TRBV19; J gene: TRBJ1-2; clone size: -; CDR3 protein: CASSIVQGDGYTF; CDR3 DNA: TGTGCCAGTAGTATAGTCCAGGGTGATGGCTACACCTTC